This TCR beta chain was obtained from a study of technical replicates of blood from a handful of donors. This clone is a singleton in its sample. The CDR3 has 15 residues. The junction had 3 bases not matched to a gene; V was cut back by 1 base and J by 2 bases. CDR1 and CDR2 from the germline V gene are SGHDT and YYEEEE. Assay: immunoSEQ multiplex PCR; the TCRdb copy retains only in-frame clones and omits some. This sample has some 80,000 clones, with approximately 75% found just once. The V and J genes are TRBV5-6 and TRBJ2-1, with 7 bases matching TRBD1. Specimen: PBMCs. The TCR was taken from a human donor in good health. Some clones in this sample may be carry-over from other donors' samples. The CDR3 sequence is CASSLMGQPYNEQFF. The DNA of the CDR3 is TGTGCCAGCAGCTTGATGGGACAGCCCTACAATGAGCAGTTCTTC.